This TCR beta chain appears in the sequencing data of a study of T cell changes during pregnancy in multiple sclerosis. Germline loops: CDR1 MNHEY, CDR2 SMNVEV (reference sequence). The V gene lost 2 bases and the J gene lost 3 bases, with 10 bases spanning the gap. CDR3 length: 14 residues. TCRdb's copy holds only in-frame clones and misses some; the assay was immunoSEQ multiplex PCR. Here the sample spans around 34,000 clones, about 90% being singletons. Sequences were derived from CD8+ T cells from peripheral blood mononuclear cells, sampled after pregnancy. This TCR was recovered from a female donor with multiple sclerosis, enrolled in a pregnancy study. The V and J genes are TRBV27 and TRBJ1-1, with D tentatively TRBD1 (5 bases). In nucleotides, the CDR3 is TGTGCCAGCAGTTTACGGGGGGTGGACACTGAAGCTTTCTTT. Encoded protein: CASSLRGVDTEAFF.